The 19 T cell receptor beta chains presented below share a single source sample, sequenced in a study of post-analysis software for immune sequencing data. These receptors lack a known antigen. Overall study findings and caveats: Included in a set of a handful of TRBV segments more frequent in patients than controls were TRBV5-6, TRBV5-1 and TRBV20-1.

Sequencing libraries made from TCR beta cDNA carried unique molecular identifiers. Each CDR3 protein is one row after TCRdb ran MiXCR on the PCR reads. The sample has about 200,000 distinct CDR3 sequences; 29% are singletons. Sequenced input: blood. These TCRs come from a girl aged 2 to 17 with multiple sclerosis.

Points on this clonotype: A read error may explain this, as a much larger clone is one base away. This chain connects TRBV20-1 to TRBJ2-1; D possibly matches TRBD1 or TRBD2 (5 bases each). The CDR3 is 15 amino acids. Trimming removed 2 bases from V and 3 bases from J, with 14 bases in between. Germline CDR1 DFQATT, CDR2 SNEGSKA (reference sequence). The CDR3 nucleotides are TGCAGTGCTAGAAGTGGAGAGGGGATCTACAATGAGCAGTTCTTC. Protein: CSARSGEGIYNEQFF.

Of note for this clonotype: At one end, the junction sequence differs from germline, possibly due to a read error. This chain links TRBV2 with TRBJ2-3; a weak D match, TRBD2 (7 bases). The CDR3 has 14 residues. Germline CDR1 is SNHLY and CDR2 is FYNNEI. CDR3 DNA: TGTGCCAGTAAGAGGGGGGGAAGCACGGATACGCAGTATTTT. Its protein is CASKRGGSTDTQYF.

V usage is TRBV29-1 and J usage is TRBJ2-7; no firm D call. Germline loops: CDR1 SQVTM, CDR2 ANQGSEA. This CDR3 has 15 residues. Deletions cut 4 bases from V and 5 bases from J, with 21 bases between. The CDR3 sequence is CSVGPRPGLTHEQYF. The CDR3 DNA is TGCAGCGTTGGGCCCCGTCCGGGCCTCACTCACGAGCAGTACTTC.

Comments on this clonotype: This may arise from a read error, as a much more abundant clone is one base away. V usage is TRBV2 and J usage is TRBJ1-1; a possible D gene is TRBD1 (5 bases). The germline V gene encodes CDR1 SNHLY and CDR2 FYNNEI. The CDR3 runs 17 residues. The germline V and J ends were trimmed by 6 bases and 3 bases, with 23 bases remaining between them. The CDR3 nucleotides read TGTGCCAGCAGGGAATCAGTACACCGGGACCCCCACACTGAAGCTTTCTTT. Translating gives CASRESVHRDPHTEAFF.

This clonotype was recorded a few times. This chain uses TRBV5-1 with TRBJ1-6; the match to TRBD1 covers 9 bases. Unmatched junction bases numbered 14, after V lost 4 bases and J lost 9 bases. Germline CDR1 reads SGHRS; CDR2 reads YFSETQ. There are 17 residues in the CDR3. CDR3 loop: CASSDEPMGQGVSPLHF. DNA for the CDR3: TGCGCCAGCAGCGATGAGCCGATGGGACAGGGAGTTTCACCCCTCCACTTT. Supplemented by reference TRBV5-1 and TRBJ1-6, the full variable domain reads KAGVTQTPRYLIKTRGQQVTLSCSPISGHRSVSWYQQTPGQGLQFLFEYFSETQRNKGNFPGRFSGRQFSNSRSEMNVSTLELGDSALYLCASSDEPMGQGVSPLHFGNGTRLTVT.

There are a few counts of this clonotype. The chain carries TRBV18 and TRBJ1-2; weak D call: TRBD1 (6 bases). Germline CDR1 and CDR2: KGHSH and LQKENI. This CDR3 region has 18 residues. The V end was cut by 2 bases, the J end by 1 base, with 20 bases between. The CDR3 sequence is CASSPRDIQLDYNYGYTF. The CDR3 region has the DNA TGTGCCAGCTCACCAAGGGACATACAATTGGATTATAACTATGGCTACACCTTC. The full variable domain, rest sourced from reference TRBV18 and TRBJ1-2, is NAGVMQNPRHLVRRRGQEARLRCSPMKGHSHVYWYRQLPEEGLKFMVYLQKENIIDESGMPKERFSAEFPKEGPSILRIQQVVRGDSAAYFCASSPRDIQLDYNYGYTFGSGTRLTVV.

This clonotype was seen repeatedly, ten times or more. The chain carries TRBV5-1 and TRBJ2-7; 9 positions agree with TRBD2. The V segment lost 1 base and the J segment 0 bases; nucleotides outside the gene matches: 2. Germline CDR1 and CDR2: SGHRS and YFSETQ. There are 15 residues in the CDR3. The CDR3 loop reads CASSLFSGGSYEQYF. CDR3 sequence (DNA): TGCGCCAGCAGCTTGTTTAGCGGGGGCTCCTACGAGCAGTACTTC.

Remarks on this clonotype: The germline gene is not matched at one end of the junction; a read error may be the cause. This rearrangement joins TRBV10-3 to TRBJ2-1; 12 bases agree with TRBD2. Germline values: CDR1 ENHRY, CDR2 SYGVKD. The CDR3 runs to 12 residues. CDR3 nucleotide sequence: TGTGCCAGCAGTACTAGCGGGGGGGAGCAGTTCTTC. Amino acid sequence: CASSTSGGEQFF.

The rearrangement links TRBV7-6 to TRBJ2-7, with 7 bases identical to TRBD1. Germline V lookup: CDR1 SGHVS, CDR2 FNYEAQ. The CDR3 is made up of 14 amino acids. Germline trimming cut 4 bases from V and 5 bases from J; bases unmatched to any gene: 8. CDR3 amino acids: CASSSRDRAHEQYF. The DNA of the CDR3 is TGTGCCAGCAGCTCCCGAGACAGGGCCCACGAGCAGTACTTC.

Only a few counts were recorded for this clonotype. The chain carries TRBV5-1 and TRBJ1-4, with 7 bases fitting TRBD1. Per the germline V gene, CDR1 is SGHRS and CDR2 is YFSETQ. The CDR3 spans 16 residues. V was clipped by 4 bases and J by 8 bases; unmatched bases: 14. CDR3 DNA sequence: TGCGCCAGCAGCGACACTCGACAGGGAACAGGCGAAAAACTGTTTTTT. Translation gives CASSDTRQGTGEKLFF. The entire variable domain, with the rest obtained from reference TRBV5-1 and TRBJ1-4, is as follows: KAGVTQTPRYLIKTRGQQVTLSCSPISGHRSVSWYQQTPGQGLQFLFEYFSETQRNKGNFPGRFSGRQFSNSRSEMNVSTLELGDSALYLCASSDTRQGTGEKLFFGSGTQLSVL.

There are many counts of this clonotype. CDR3 region: CSVFGTSWGETQYF. In DNA form, the CDR3 reads TGCAGCGTATTTGGGACTAGCTGGGGGGAGACCCAGTACTTC. The V call is TRBV29-1, the J call TRBJ2-5; 9 bases are shared with TRBD2. With 6 bases clipped from V and 5 bases from J, the junction kept 10 bases outside the gene matches. In germline, CDR1 is SQVTM, CDR2 ANQGSEA. This CDR3 has 14 residues.

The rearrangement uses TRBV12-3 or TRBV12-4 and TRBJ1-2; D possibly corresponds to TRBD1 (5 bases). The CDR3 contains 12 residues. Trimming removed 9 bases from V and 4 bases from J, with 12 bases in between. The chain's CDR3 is CASLGAIYGYTF. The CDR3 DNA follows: TGTGCCAGTCTAGGGGCGATCTATGGCTACACCTTC.

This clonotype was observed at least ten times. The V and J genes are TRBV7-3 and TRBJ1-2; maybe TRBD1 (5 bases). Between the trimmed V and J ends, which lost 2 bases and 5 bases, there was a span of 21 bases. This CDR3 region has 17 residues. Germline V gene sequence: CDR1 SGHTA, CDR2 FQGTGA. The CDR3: CASSLGGGPGVGYGYTF. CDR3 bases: TGTGCCAGCAGCTTAGGGGGGGGACCCGGTGTGGGTTATGGCTACACCTTC.

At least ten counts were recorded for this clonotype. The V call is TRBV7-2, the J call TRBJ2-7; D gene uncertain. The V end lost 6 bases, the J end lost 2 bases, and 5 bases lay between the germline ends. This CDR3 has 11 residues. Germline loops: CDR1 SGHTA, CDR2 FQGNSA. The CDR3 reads CASSFTYEQYF. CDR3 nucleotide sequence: TGTGCCAGCAGTTTCACCTACGAGCAGTACTTC.

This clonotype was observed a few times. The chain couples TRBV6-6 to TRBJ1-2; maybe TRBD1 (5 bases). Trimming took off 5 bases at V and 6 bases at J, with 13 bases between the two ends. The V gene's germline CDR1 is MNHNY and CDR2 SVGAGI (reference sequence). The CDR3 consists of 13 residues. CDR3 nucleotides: TGTGCCAGCAGTAATACTGGGGGGAATGGCTACACCTTC. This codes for CASSNTGGNGYTF.

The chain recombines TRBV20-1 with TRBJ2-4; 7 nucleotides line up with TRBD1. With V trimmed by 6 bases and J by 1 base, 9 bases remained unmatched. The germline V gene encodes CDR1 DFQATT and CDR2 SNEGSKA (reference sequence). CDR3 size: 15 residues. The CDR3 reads CSAQGGNKAKNIQYF. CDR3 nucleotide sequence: TGCAGTGCCCAAGGGGGCAATAAGGCCAAAAACATTCAGTACTTC.

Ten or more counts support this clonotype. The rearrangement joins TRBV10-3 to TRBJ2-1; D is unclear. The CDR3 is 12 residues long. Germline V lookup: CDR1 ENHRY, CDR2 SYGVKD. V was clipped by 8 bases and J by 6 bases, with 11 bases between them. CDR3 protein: CAIGTVPNEQFF. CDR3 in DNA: TGTGCCATCGGTACAGTACCCAATGAGCAGTTCTTC.

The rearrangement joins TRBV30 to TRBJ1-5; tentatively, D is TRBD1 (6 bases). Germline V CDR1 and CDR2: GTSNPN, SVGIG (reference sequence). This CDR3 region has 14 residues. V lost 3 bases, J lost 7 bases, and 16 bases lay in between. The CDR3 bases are TGTGCCTGGAGCCGAACAGGGTGGGGGCAGCCCCAGCATTTT. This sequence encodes CAWSRTGWGQPQHF. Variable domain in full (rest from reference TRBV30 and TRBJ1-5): SQTIHQWPATLVQPVGSPLSLECTVEGTSNPNLYWYRQAAGRGLQLLFYSVGIGQISSEVPQNLSASRPQDRQFILSSKKLLLSDSGFYLCAWSRTGWGQPQHFGDGTRLSIL.

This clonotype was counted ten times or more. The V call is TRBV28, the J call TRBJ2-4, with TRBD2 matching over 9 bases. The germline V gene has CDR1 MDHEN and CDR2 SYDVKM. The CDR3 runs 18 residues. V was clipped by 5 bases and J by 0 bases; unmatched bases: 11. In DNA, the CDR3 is TGTGCCAGCAGTCCTACCTATGGACTAGCGTTAGCCAAAAACATTCAGTACTTC. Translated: CASSPTYGLALAKNIQYF.